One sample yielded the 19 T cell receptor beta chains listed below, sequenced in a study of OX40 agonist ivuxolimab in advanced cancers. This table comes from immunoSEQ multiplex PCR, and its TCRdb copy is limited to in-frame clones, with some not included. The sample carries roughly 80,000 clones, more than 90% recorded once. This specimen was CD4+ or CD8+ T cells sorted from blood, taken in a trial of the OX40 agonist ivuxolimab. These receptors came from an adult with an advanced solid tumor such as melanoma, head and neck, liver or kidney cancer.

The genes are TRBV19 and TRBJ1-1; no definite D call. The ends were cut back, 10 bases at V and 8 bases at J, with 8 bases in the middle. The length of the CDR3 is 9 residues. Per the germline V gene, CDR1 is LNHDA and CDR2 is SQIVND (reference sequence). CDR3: CATLGEAFF. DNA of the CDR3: TGTGCCACCCTGGGAGAAGCTTTCTTT. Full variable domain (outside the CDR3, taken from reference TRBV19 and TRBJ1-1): DGGITQSPKYLFRKEGQNVTLSCEQNLNHDAMYWYRQDPGQGLRLIYYSQIVNDFQKGDIAEGYSVSREKKESFPLTVTSAQKNPTAFYLCATLGEAFFGQGTRLTVV.

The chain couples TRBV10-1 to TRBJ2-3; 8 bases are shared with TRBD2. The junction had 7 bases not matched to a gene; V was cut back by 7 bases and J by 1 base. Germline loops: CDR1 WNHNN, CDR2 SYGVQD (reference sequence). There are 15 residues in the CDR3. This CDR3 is CASTPGGTRTDTQYF. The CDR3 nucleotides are TGCGCCAGCACCCCGGGAGGGACCCGCACAGATACGCAGTATTTT.

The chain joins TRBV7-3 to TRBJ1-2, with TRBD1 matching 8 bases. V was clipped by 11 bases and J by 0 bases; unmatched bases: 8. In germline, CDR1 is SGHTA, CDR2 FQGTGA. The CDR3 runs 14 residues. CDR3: CAWGDRSPNYGYTF. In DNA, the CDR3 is TGTGCCTGGGGGGACAGGAGCCCTAACTATGGCTACACCTTC.

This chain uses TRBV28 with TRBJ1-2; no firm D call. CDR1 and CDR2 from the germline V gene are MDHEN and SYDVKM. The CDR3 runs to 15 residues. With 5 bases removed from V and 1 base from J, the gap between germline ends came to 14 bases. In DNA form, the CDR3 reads TGTGCCAGCAGTCCTGGGATGGGGAGTAACTATGGCTACACCTTC. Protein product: CASSPGMGSNYGYTF.

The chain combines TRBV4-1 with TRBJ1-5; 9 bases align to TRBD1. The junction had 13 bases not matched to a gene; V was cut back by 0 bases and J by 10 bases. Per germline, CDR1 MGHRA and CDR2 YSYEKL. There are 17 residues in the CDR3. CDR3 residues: CASSQDFGTGIPVPQHF. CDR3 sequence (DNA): TGCGCCAGCAGCCAAGATTTTGGGACAGGGATTCCAGTTCCCCAGCATTTT.

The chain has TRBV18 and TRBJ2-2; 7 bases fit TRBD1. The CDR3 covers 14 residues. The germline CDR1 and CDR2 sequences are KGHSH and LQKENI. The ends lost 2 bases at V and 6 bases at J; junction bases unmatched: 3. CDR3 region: CASSPDTGAGELFF. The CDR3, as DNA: TGTGCCAGCTCACCAGATACAGGGGCCGGGGAGCTGTTTTTT.

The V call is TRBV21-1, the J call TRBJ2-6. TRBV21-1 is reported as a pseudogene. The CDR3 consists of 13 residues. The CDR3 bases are TGTGCCAGCAGCAAGGCTGGGGCCAACGTCCTGACTTTC. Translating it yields CASSKAGANVLTF.

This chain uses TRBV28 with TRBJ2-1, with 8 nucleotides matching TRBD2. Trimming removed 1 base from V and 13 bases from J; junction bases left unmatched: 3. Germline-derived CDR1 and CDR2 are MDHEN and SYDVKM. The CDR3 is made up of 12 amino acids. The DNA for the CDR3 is TGTGCCAGCAGTTTATCCAGCGGGAGACAGTTCTTC. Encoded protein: CASSLSSGRQFF. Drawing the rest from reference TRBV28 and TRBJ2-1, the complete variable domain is DVKVTQSSRYLVKRTGEKVFLECVQDMDHENMFWYRQDPGLGLRLIYFSYDVKMKEKGDIPEGYSVSREKKERFSLILESASTNQTSMYLCASSLSSGRQFFGPGTRLTVL.

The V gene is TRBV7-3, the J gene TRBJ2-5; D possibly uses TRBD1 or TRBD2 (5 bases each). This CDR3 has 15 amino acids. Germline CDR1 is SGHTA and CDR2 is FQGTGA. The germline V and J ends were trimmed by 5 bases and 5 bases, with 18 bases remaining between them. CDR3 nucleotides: TGTGCCAGCAGCCGGGGACCCTCCGCTGGGGAGACCCAGTACTTC. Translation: CASSRGPSAGETQYF.

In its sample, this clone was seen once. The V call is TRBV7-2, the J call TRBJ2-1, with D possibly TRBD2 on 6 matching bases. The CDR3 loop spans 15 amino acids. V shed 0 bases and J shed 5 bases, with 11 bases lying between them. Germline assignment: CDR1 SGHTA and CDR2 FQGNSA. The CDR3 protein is CASSLAGTVNNEQFF. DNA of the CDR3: TGTGCCAGCAGCTTAGCCGGGACTGTAAACAATGAGCAGTTCTTC.

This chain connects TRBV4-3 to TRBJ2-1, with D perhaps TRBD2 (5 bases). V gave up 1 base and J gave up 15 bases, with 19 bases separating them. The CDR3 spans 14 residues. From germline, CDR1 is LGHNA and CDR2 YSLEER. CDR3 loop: CASSQAQSGYPPFF. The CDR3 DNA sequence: TGCGCCAGCAGCCAAGCCCAGAGCGGTTACCCTCCGTTCTTC.

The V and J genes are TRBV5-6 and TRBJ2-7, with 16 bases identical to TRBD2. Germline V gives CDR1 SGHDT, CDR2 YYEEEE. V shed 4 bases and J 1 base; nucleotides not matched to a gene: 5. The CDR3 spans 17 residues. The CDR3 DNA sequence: TGTGCCAGCAGCATGGGACTAGCGGGAGGGCGGTCCTACGAGCAGTACTTC. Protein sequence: CASSMGLAGGRSYEQYF.

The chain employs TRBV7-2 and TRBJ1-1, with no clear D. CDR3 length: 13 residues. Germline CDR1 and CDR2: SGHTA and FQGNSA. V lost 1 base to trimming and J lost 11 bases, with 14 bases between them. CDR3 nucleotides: TGTACCAGCAGCTTAGGACGCGAGCAGAGGGCTTTCTTT. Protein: CTSSLGREQRAFF.

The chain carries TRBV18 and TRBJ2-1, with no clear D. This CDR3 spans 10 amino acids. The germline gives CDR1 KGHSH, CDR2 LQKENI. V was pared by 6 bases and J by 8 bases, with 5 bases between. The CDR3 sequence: CASSHHEQFF. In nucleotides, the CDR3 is TGTGCCAGCTCGCACCATGAGCAGTTCTTC.

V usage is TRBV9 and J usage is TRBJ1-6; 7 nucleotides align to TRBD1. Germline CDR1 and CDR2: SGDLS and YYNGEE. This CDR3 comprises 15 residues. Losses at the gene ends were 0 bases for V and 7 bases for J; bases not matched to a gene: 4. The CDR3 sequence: CASSVGQGGNSPLHF. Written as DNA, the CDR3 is TGTGCCAGCAGCGTAGGACAGGGTGGGAATTCACCCCTCCACTTT.

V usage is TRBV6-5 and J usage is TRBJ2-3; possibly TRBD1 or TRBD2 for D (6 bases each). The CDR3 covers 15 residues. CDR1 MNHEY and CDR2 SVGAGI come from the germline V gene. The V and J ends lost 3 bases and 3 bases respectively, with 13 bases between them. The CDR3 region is CASSYRGVRTDTQYF. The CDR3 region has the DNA TGTGCCAGCAGTTATAGGGGGGTCCGGACAGATACGCAGTATTTT.

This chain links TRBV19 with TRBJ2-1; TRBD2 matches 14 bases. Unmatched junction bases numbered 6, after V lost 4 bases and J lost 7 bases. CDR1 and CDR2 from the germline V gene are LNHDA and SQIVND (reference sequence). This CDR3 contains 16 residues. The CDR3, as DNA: TGTGCCAGTAGTAGAGGACTAGCGGGAGGCGGGAATGAGCAGTTCTTC. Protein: CASSRGLAGGGNEQFF. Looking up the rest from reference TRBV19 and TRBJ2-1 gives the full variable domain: DGGITQSPKYLFRKEGQNVTLSCEQNLNHDAMYWYRQDPGQGLRLIYYSQIVNDFQKGDIAEGYSVSREKKESFPLTVTSAQKNPTAFYLCASSRGLAGGGNEQFFGPGTRLTVL.

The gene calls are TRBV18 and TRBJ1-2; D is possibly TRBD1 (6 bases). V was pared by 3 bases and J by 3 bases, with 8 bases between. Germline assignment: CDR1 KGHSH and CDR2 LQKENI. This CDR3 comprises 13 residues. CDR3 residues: CASSPDRYYGYTF. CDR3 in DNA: TGTGCCAGCTCACCCGACAGGTACTATGGCTACACCTTC. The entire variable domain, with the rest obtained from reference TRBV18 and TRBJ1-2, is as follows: NAGVMQNPRHLVRRRGQEARLRCSPMKGHSHVYWYRQLPEEGLKFMVYLQKENIIDESGMPKERFSAEFPKEGPSILRIQQVVRGDSAAYFCASSPDRYYGYTFGSGTRLTVV.

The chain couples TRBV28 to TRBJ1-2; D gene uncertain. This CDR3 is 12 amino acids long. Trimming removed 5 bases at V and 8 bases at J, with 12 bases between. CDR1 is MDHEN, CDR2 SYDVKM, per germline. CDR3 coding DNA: TGTGCCAGCAGTCTCAGTCCCCTGGGCTACACCTTC. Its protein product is CASSLSPLGYTF.